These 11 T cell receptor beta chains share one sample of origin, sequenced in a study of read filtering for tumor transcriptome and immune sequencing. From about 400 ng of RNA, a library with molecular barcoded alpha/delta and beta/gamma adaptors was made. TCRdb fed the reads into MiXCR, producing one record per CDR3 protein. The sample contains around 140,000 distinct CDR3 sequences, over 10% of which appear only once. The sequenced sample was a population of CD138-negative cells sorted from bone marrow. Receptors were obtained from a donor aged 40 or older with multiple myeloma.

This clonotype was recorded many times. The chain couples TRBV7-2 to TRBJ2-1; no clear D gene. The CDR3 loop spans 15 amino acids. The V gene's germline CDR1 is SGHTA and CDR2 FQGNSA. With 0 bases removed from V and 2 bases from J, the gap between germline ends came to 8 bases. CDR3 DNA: TGTGCCAGCAGCTTAGCGGCCATGCCCTACAATGAGCAGTTCTTC. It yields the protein CASSLAAMPYNEQFF.

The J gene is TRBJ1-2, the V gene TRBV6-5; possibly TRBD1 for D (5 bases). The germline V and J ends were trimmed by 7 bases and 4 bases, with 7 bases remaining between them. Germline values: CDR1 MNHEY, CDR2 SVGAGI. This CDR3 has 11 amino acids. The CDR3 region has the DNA TGTGCCAGCACCGGGGGCTATGGCTACACCTTC. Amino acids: CASTGGYGYTF.

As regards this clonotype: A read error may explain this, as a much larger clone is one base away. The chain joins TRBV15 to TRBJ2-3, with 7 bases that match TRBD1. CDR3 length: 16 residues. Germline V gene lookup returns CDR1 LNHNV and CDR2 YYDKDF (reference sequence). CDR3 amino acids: CATSTRQGGVTDRQYF. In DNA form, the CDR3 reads TGTGCCACCAGCACCCGACAGGGTGGGGTCACAGATAGGCAGTATTTT.

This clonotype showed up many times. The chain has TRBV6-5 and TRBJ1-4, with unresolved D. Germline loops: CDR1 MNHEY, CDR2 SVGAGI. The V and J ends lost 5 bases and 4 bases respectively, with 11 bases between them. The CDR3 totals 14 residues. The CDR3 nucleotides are TGTGCCAGCAGTCCTCAAGGTCTTAATGAAAAACTGTTTTTT. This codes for CASSPQGLNEKLFF.

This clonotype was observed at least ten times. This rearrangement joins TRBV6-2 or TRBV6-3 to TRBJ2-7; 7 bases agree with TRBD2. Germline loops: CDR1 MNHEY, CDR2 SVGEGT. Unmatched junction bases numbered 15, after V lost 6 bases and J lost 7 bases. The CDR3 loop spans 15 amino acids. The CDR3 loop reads CASRPLAVPGGEQYF. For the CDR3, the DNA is TGTGCCAGCAGGCCCCTAGCGGTCCCGGGCGGAGAGCAGTACTTC.

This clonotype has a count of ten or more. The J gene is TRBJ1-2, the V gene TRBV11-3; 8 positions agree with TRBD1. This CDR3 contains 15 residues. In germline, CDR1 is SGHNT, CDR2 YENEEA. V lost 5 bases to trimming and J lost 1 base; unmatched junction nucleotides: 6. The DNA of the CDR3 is TGTGCCAGCAGCCCCGCAGGACAGGGTAACTATGGCTACACCTTC. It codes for CASSPAGQGNYGYTF.

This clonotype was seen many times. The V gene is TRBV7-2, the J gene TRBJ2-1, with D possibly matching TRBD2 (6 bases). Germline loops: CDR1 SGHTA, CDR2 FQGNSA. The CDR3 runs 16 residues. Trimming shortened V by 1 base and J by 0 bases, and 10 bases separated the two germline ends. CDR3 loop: CASSLDSGSSYNEQFF. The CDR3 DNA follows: TGTGCCAGCAGCTTAGATAGCGGTAGCTCCTACAATGAGCAGTTCTTC.

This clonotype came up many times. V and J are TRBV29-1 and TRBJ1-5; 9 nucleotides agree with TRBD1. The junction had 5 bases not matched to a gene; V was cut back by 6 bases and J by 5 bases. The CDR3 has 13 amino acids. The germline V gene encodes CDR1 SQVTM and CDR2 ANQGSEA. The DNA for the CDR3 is TGCAGCGTCCAAAGGACAGGGGATCAGCCCCAGCATTTT. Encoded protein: CSVQRTGDQPQHF.

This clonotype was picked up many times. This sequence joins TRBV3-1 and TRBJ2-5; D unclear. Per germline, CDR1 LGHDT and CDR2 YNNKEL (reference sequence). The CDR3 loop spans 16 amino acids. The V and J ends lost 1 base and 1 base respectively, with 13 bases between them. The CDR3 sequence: CASSQAPHGPQETQYF. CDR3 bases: TGTGCCAGCAGCCAAGCTCCTCACGGACCCCAAGAGACCCAGTACTTC.

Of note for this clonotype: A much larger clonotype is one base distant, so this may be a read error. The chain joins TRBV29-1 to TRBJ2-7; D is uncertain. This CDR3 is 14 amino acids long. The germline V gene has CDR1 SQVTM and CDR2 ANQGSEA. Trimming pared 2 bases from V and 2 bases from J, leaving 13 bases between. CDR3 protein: CSVELGPGTYEQYF. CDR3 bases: TGCAGCGTTGAATTAGGGCCAGGAACCTACGAGCAGTACTTC.

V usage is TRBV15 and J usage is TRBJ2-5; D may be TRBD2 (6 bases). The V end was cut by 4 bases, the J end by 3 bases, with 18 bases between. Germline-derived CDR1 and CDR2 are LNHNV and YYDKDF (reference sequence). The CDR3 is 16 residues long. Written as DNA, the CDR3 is TGTGCCACCAGCACCCTAGCGAGAGGGCCGGAAGAGACCCAGTACTTC. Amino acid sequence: CATSTLARGPEETQYF.